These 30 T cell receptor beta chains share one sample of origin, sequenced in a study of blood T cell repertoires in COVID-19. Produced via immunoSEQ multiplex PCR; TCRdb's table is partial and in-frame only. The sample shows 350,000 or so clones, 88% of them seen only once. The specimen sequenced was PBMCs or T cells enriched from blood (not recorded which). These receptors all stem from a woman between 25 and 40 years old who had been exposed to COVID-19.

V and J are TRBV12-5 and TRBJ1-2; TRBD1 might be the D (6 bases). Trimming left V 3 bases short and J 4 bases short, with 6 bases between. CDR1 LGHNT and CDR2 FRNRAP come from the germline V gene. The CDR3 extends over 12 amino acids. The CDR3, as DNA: TGTGCTAGTGGTTTAGGGGGCTATGGCTACACCTTC. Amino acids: CASGLGGYGYTF.

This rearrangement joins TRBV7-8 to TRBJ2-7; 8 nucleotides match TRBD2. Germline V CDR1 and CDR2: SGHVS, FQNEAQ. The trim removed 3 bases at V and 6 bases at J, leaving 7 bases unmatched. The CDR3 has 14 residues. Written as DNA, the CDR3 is TGTGCCAGCAGCTTTTTCGGACTAGCTTTCGAGCAGTACTTC. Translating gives CASSFFGLAFEQYF. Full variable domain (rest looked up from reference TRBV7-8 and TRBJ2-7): GAGVSQSPRYKVAKRGQDVALRCDPISGHVSLFWYQQALGQGPEFLTYFQNEAQLDKSGLPSDRFFAERPEGSVSTLKIQRTQQEDSAVYLCASSFFGLAFEQYFGPGTRLTVT.

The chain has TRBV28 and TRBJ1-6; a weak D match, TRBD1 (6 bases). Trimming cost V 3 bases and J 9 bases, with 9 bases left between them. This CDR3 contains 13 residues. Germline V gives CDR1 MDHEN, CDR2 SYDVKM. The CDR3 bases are TGTGCCAGCAGTTTCAGGGGTGGTTCACCCCTCCACTTT. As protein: CASSFRGGSPLHF.

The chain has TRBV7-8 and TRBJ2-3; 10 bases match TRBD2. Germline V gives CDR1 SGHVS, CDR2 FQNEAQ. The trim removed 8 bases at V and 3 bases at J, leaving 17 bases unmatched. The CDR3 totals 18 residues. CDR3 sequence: CASGTPSGRAIRTDTQYF. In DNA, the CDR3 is TGTGCCAGCGGTACCCCAAGCGGGAGGGCCATTAGAACAGATACGCAGTATTTT. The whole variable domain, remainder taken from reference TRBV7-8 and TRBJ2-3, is GAGVSQSPRYKVAKRGQDVALRCDPISGHVSLFWYQQALGQGPEFLTYFQNEAQLDKSGLPSDRFFAERPEGSVSTLKIQRTQQEDSAVYLCASGTPSGRAIRTDTQYFGPGTRLTVL.

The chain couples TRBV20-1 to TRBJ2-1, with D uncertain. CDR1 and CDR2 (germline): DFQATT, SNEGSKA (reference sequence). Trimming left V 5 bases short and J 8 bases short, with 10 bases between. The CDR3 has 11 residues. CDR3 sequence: CSAAFEHEQFF. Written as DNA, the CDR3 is TGCAGTGCTGCGTTCGAGCATGAGCAGTTCTTC.

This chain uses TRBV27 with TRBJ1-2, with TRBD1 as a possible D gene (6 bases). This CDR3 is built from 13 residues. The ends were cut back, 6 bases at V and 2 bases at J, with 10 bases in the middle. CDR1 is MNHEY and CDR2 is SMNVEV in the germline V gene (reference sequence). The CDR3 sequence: CASRDSINYGYTF. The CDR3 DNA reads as TGTGCCAGCAGGGACAGCATCAACTATGGCTACACCTTC.

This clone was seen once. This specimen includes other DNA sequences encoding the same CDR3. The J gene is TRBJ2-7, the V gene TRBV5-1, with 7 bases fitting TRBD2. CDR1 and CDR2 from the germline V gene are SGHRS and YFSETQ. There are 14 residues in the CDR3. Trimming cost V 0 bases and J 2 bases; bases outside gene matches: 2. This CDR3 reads CASSLAAGPYEQYF. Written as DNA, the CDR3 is TGCGCCAGCAGCTTGGCAGCGGGGCCCTACGAGCAGTACTTC.

CDR3 DNA: TGTGCCAGCAGTTTAATGACAGGGGCGGAGACCCAGTACTTC. It specifies CASSLMTGAETQYF. V is TRBV27 and J is TRBJ2-5, with 8 bases that match TRBD1. This CDR3 contains 14 residues. Germline V gene sequence: CDR1 MNHEY, CDR2 SMNVEV (reference sequence). V was pared by 2 bases and J by 5 bases, with 4 bases of the junction left unmatched.

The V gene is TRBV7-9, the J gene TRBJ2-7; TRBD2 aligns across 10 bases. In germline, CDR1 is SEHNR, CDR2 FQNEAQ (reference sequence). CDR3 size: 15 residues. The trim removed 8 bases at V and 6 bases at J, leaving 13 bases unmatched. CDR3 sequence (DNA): TGTGCCAGCGGGCGGTCTAGCGGGAGAAGGGGCGAGCAGTACTTC. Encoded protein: CASGRSSGRRGEQYF. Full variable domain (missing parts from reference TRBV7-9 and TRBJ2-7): DTGVSQNPRHKITKRGQNVTFRCDPISEHNRLYWYRQTLGQGPEFLTYFQNEAQLEKSRLLSDRFSAERPKGSFSTLEIQRTEQGDSAMYLCASGRSSGRRGEQYFGPGTRLTVT.

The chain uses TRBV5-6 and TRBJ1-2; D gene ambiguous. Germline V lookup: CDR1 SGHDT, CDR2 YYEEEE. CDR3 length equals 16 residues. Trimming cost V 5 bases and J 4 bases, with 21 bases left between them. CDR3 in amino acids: CASSHYRGRASYGYTF. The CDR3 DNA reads TGTGCCAGCAGTCACTACAGAGGGAGGGCATCCTATGGCTACACCTTC.

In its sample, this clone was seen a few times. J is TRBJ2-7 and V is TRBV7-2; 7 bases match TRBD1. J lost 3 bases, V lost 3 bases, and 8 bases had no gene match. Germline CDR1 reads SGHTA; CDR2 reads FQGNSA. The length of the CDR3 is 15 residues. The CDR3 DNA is TGTGCCAGCAGCTTGACAGGGATTGGGGTCTACGAGCAGTACTTC. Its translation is CASSLTGIGVYEQYF.

CDR3 region: CASSDYGTSGKYGELFF. The CDR3 DNA sequence: TGTGCCAGCAGTGACTACGGGACTAGCGGGAAGTACGGGGAGCTGTTTTTT. This sequence joins TRBV6-4 and TRBJ2-2, with 13 bases fitting TRBD2. The CDR3 sequence is 17 residues long. CDR1 and CDR2 from the germline V gene are MRHNA and SNTAGT. V gave up 1 base and J gave up 7 bases; unmatched junction bases: 6.

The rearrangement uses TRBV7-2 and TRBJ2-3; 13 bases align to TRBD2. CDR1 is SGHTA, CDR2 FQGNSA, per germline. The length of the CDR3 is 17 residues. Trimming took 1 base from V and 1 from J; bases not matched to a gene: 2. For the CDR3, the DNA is TGTGCCAGCAGCTTAGTCACTAGCGGGGGGGGCACAGATACGCAGTATTTT. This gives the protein CASSLVTSGGGTDTQYF.

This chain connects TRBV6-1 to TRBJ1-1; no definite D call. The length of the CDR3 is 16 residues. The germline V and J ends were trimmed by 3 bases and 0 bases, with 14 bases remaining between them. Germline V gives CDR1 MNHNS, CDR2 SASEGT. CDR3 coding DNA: TGTGCCAGCAGTGAGAAGGCAGGCCACATGAACACTGAAGCTTTCTTT. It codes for CASSEKAGHMNTEAFF.

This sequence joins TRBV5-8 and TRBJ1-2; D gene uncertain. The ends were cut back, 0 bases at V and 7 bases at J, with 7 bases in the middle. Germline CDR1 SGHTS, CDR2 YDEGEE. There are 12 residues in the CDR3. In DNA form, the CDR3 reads TGTGCCAGCAGCTTGGCCGGAGGTGGCTACACCTTC. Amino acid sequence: CASSLAGGGYTF.

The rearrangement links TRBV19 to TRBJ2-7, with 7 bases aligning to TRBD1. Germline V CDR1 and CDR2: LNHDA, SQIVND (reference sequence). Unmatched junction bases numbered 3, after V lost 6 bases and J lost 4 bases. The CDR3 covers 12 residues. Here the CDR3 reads CASRKQGYEQYF. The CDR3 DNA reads TGTGCCAGTAGGAAACAGGGGTACGAGCAGTACTTC.

CDR3 DNA sequence: TGTGCCAGCAGTCCCGCGGGGGCGTGGACCGGGGAGCTGTTTTTT. Encoded protein: CASSPAGAWTGELFF. This sequence joins TRBV28 and TRBJ2-2; D possibly corresponds to TRBD2 (7 bases). Trimming took 5 bases from V and 5 from J, leaving 15 bases between them. The CDR3 consists of 15 residues. From germline, CDR1 is MDHEN and CDR2 SYDVKM.

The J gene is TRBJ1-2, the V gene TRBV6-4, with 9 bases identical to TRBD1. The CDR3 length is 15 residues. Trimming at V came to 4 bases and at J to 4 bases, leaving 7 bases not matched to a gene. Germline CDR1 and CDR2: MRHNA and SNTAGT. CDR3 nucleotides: TGTGCCAGCAGTGGCAACAGGGGGCGCGTCTATGGCTACACCTTC. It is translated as CASSGNRGRVYGYTF.

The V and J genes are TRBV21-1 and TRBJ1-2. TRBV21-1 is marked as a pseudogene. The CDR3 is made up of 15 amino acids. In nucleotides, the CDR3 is TGTGCCAGCAGCAAAAACCCCCCGGGGGGCGGGGGCTACACCTTC. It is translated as CASSKNPPGGGGYTF.

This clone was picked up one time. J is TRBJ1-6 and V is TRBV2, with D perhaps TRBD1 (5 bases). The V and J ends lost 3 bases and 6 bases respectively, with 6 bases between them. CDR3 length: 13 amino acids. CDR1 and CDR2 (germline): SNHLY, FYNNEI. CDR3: CASSETVNSPLHF. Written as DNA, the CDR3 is TGTGCCAGCAGTGAGACAGTTAATTCACCCCTCCACTTT.

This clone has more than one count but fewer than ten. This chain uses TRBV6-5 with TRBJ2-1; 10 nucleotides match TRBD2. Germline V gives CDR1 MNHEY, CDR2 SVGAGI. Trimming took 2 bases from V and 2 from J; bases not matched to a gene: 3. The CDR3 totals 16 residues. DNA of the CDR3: TGTGCCAGCAGTTACCGGCTAGCGGGAGCCTACAATGAGCAGTTCTTC. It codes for CASSYRLAGAYNEQFF.

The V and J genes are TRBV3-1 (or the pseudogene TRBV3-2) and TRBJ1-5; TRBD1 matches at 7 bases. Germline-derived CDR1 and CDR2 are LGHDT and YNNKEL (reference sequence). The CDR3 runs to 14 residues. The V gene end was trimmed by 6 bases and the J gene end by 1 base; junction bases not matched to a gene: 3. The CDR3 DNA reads TGTGCCAGCAGTCAGACAGGGAGCAATCAGCCCCAGCATTTT. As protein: CASSQTGSNQPQHF.

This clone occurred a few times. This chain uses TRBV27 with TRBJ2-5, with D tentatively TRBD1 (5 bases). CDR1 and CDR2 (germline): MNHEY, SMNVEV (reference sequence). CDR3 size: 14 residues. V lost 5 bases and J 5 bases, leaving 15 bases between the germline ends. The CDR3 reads CASSGRVEGETQYF. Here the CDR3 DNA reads TGTGCCAGCAGTGGCAGGGTGGAAGGGGAGACCCAGTACTTC.

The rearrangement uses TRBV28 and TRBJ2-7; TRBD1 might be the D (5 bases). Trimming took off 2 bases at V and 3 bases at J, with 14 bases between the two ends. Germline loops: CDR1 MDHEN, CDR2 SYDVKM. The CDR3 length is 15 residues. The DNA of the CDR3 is TGTGCCAGCAGTTTAAGGGGATTGGTAGGCTACGAGCAGTACTTC. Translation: CASSLRGLVGYEQYF.

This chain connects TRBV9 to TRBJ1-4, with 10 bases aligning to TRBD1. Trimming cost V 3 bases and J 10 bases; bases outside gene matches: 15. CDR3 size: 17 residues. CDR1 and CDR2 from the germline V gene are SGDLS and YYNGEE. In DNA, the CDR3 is TGTGCCAGCAGCGGACACCAACCGGGACAGGGGTTATTAAAACTGTTTTTT. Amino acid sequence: CASSGHQPGQGLLKLFF. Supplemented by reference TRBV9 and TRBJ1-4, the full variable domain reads DSGVTQTPKHLITATGQRVTLRCSPRSGDLSVYWYQQSLDQGLQFLIQYYNGEERAKGNILERFSAQQFPDLHSELNLSSLELGDSALYFCASSGHQPGQGLLKLFFGSGTQLSVL.

The CDR3 DNA reads as TGTGCCAGCAGCCAAGAAGGCAGCGCACCCTACAATGAGCAGTTCTTC. Translated: CASSQEGSAPYNEQFF. The chain employs TRBV4-2 and TRBJ2-1; D is unresolved. Looked up from germline, CDR1 is LGHNA and CDR2 is YNFKEQ. The CDR3 spans 16 residues. The V end lost 0 bases, the J end lost 2 bases, and 11 bases lay between the germline ends.

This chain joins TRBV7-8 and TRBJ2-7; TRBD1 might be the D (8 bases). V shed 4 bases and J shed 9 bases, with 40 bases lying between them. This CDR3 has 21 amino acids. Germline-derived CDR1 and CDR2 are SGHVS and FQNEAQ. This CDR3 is CASSSPLRTGNSGSPRTGQYF. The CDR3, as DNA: TGTGCCAGCAGCTCCCCCTTGAGGACAGGGAATAGCGGGTCCCCCCGTACGGGGCAGTACTTC.

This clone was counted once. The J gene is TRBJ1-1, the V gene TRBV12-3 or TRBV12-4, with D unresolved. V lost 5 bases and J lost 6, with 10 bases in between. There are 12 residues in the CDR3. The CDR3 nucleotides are TGTGCCAGCAGTGGAGGTGGCCCTGAAGCTTTCTTT. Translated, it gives CASSGGGPEAFF.

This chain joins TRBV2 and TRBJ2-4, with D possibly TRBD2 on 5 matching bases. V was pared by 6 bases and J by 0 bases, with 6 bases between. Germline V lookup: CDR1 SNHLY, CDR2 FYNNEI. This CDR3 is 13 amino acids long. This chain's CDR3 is CASSGLAKNIQYF. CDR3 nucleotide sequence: TGTGCCAGCAGCGGACTAGCCAAAAACATTCAGTACTTC.

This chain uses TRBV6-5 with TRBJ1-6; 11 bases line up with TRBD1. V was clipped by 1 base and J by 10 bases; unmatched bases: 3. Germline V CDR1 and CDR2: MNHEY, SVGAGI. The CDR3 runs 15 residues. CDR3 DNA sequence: TGTGCCAGCAGTTACTTCGGACAGGGGGCCTCACCCCTCCACTTT. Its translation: CASSYFGQGASPLHF.